These 6 T cell receptor beta chains were all obtained from the same sample, sequenced in a study of blood T cell repertoires in COVID-19. The protocol was immunoSEQ multiplex PCR, while the TCRdb copy is restricted to in-frame clones and leaves out a portion. The repertoire holds just under 350,000 clones, with about 87% as singletons. Sequenced: peripheral blood. These receptors originate from a woman between 50 and 59 years old with COVID-19, enrolled during active disease.

The CDR3 loop reads CASSSDRALGEQFF. Here the CDR3 DNA reads TGTGCCAGCAGCTCTGACAGGGCCCTGGGTGAGCAGTTCTTC. The V call is TRBV7-2, the J call TRBJ2-1; 7 nucleotides agree with TRBD1. J lost 9 bases, V lost 4 bases, and 9 bases had no gene match. CDR1 SGHTA and CDR2 FQGNSA come from the germline V gene. The CDR3 spans 14 residues.

V usage is TRBV10-3 and J usage is TRBJ1-2; D perhaps matches TRBD1 (5 bases). The V gene lost 10 bases and the J gene lost 4 bases, with 13 bases spanning the gap. The germline V gene has CDR1 ENHRY and CDR2 SYGVKD. This CDR3 is built from 12 residues. The CDR3 coding sequence is TGTGCCACCGGTCAGGGCACCTATGGCTACACCTTC. Its protein is CATGQGTYGYTF.

V usage is TRBV12-5 and J usage is TRBJ2-5, with 8 bases matching TRBD2. The CDR3 has 14 amino acids. CDR1 and CDR2 from the germline V gene are LGHNT and FRNRAP. V shed 6 bases, J shed 5 bases, and the junction held 8 bases outside the gene matches. This chain's CDR3 is CASGAGTSLETQYF. Written as DNA, the CDR3 is TGTGCTAGTGGAGCCGGGACTAGTCTGGAGACCCAGTACTTC.

This clone was seen only a few times. The rearrangement joins TRBV2 to TRBJ2-7, with D perhaps TRBD1 (5 bases). The CDR3 sequence is 13 residues long. Germline V gene lookup returns CDR1 SNHLY and CDR2 FYNNEI. Trimming removed 4 bases from V and 2 bases from J, with 9 bases in between. CDR3 region: CASSVDSTYEQYF. CDR3 nucleotide sequence: TGTGCCAGCAGTGTTGACAGTACCTACGAGCAGTACTTC.

The chain uses TRBV6-2 or TRBV6-3 and TRBJ2-3, with 10 positions matching TRBD2. CDR3 length: 15 residues. V lost 2 bases to trimming and J lost 4 bases; unmatched junction nucleotides: 3. Germline loops: CDR1 MNHEY, CDR2 SVGEGT. Here the CDR3 reads CASSYLAGVPDTQYF. The CDR3 coding sequence is TGTGCCAGCAGTTACCTAGCGGGAGTCCCAGATACGCAGTATTTT.

The chain uses TRBV3-1 (or the pseudogene TRBV3-2) and TRBJ2-5, with D tentatively TRBD2 (5 bases). With 1 base removed from V and 5 bases from J, the gap between germline ends came to 14 bases. The CDR3 totals 15 residues. Germline CDR1 is LGHDT and CDR2 is YNNKEL (reference sequence). DNA for the CDR3: TGTGCCAGCAGCCAAGGTTTTGGCGGGCGGGAGACCCAGTACTTC. Translation gives CASSQGFGGRETQYF.